This T cell receptor (beta chain) was profiled in a study of OX40 agonist ivuxolimab in advanced cancers. Study-wide context: Ivuxolimab, which is an agonistic anti-OX40 (CD134) antibody, was administered to the patients. Averaging about 60 years in age, with a range of 23 to 79, the cohort was around 87% male. Earlier anti-PD-1, anti-PD-L1 or anti-CTLA-4 therapy was permitted; over 35% had received some.

Clones were sequenced by immunoSEQ multiplex PCR, and TCRdb holds only the in-frame ones, with some missing. Of about 76,000 clones in the sample, approximately 83% were seen once. A single count supports this clone. CDR3 length: 16 residues. CDR1 and CDR2 (germline): SGHAT, FQNNGV. V lost 1 base and J lost 8, with 17 bases in between. This chain connects TRBV11-2 to TRBJ1-4, with unresolved D. The input for sequencing was CD4+ or CD8+ T cells sorted from blood, taken in a trial of the OX40 agonist ivuxolimab. This TCR derives from an adult with an advanced solid tumor such as melanoma, head and neck, liver or kidney cancer. The CDR3 loop reads CASSLGGGRPREKLFF. CDR3 in DNA: TGTGCCAGCAGCTTAGGTGGAGGGAGGCCAAGGGAAAAACTGTTTTTT.